The rows below give T cell receptor beta chains drawn from one sample of a study of T cell responses to AZD1222 COVID-19 vaccine. Sequencing was performed with immunoSEQ multiplex PCR; in TCRdb, only in-frame clones are kept and a portion is missing. The sample records approximately 90,000 clones, 85% to 90% being singletons. The input for sequencing was peripheral blood, taken on day 0 of AZD1222 vaccination. The receptors originated from an adult in good health. CDR3s include the opening cysteine and the closing phenylalanine or tryptophan. A D gene is named only where the DNA matches it firmly. A clone size is listed for some rows: how often the clone was seen (once, few, many), or a class if it is expanded.

J gene	D gene	V gene	clone size	CDR3 protein	CDR3 DNA
TRBJ1-4	TRBD1	TRBV9	NA	CASSRGWGQAGFEKLFF	TGTGCCAGCAGTCGAGGGTGGGGACAGGCAGGCTTTGAAAAACTGTTTTTT
TRBJ2-6	NA	TRBV2	NA	CASSESGANVLTF	TGTGCCAGCAGTGAAAGTGGGGCCAACGTCCTGACTTTC
TRBJ2-1	TRBD1	TRBV27	NA	CASSSTSTGGGEQFF	TGTGCCAGCAGTTCGACTTCGACAGGGGGTGGTGAGCAGTTCTTC
TRBJ1-4	NA	TRBV6-5	NA	CASRRDGATNEKLFF	TGTGCCAGCAGGAGGGACGGCGCAACTAATGAAAAACTGTTTTTT
TRBJ2-3	NA	TRBV7-2	NA	CASSLVTGGTDTQYF	TGTGCCAGCAGCCTAGTCACAGGCGGCACAGATACGCAGTATTTT
TRBJ2-1	NA	TRBV7-8	NA	CASSSSPRKLYNEQFF	TGTGCCAGCAGCTCTAGTCCTAGGAAACTATACAATGAGCAGTTCTTC
TRBJ2-1	TRBD2	TRBV3-1/TRBV3-2	NA	CASSQTTSGSPGEQFF	TGTGCCAGCAGCCAGACGACTAGCGGGAGTCCCGGTGAGCAGTTCTTC
TRBJ2-5	NA	TRBV7-6	NA	CASSLGWRGTQETQYF	TGTGCCAGCAGCTTAGGGTGGCGGGGAACCCAAGAGACCCAGTACTTC
TRBJ1-3	TRBD1	TRBV11-2	NA	CASRRQGPGNTIYF	TGTGCCAGCAGGCGACAGGGCCCCGGAAACACCATATATTTT
TRBJ1-2	TRBD1	TRBV4-3	NA	CASSQVRWLTGGHGYTF	TGCGCCAGCAGCCAGGTTAGATGGTTGACAGGGGGTCATGGCTACACCTTC
TRBJ2-1	NA	TRBV29-1	NA	CSVGAGTAYNEQFF	TGCAGCGTTGGGGCCGGGACCGCCTACAATGAGCAGTTCTTC
TRBJ1-4	NA	TRBV6-2/TRBV6-3	once	CASSTPPGSEKLFF	TGTGCCAGCAGTACCCCCCCGGGGAGTGAAAAACTGTTTTTT
TRBJ2-1	TRBD1	TRBV24-1	NA	CATSDWEQGNEQFF	TGTGCCACCAGTGATTGGGAACAGGGGAATGAGCAGTTCTTC
TRBJ1-4	TRBD1	TRBV18	NA	CASSLGQGAFSNEKLFF	TGTGCCAGCTCACTGGGACAGGGGGCTTTCAGTAATGAAAAACTGTTTTTT
TRBJ2-1	TRBD2	TRBV3-1/TRBV3-2	once	CASSQEAGYNEQFF	TGTGCCAGCAGCCAAGAAGCGGGGTACAATGAGCAGTTCTTC